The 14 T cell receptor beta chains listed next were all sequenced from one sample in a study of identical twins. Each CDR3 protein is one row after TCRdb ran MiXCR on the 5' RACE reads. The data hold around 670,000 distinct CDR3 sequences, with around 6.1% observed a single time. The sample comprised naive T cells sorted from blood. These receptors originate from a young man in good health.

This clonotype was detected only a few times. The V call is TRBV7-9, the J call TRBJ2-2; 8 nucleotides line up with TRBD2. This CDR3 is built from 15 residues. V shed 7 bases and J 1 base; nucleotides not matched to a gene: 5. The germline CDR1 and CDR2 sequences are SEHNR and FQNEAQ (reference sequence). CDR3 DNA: TGTGCCAGCACCAAGAGCGGGAGGAACACCGGGGAGCTGTTTTTT. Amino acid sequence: CASTKSGRNTGELFF.

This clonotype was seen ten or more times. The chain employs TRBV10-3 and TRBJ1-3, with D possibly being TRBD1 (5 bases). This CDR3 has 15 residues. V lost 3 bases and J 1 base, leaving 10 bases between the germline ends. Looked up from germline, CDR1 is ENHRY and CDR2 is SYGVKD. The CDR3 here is CAISEPGRSGNTIYF. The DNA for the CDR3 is TGTGCCATCAGTGAACCAGGGAGGTCTGGAAACACCATATATTTT.

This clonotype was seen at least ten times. In nucleotides, the CDR3 is TGCAGCGTTCTGGACAAATACGAGCAGTACTTC. Protein: CSVLDKYEQYF. The V call is TRBV29-1, the J call TRBJ2-7; possible D gene TRBD1, 5 bases. V dropped 5 bases and J dropped 4 bases, with 9 bases sitting between them. The CDR3 length is 11 residues. Per germline, CDR1 SQVTM and CDR2 ANQGSEA.

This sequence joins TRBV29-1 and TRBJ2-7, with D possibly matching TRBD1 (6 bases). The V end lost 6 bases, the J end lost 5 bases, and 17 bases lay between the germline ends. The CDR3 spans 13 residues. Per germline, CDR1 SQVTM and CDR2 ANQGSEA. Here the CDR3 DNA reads TGCAGCGTCGCGGATAATCACAGGGACGAGCAGTACTTC. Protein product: CSVADNHRDEQYF.

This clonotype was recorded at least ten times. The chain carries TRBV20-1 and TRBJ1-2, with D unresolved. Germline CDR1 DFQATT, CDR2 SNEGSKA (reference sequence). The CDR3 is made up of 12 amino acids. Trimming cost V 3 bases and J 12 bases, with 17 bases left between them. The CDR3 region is CSARALDRGDTF. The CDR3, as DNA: TGCAGTGCTAGGGCTTTAGACCGTGGAGACACCTTC.

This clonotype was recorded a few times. CDR3 residues: CASSFAGSGGEQYV. Written as DNA, the CDR3 is TGTGCCAGCAGCTTCGCCGGATCGGGTGGCGAGCAGTACGTC. This sequence joins TRBV7-9 and TRBJ2-7; D unclear. The CDR3 consists of 14 residues. Per the germline V gene, CDR1 is SEHNR and CDR2 is FQNEAQ (reference sequence). V shed 3 bases and J shed 6 bases, with 15 bases lying between them.

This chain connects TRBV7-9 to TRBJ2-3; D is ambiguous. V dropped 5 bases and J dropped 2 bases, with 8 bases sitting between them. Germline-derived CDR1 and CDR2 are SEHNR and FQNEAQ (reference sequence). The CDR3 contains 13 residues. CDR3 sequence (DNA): TGTGCCAGCAGCCGACAAGACACAGATACGCAGTATTTT. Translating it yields CASSRQDTDTQYF.

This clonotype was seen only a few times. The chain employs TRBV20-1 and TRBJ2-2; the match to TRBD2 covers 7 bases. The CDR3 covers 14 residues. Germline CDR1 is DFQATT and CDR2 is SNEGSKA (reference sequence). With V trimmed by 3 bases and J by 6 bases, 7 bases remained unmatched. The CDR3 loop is CSASRDYVPGELFF. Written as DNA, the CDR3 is TGCAGTGCTAGCCGGGACTATGTTCCCGGGGAGCTGTTTTTT.

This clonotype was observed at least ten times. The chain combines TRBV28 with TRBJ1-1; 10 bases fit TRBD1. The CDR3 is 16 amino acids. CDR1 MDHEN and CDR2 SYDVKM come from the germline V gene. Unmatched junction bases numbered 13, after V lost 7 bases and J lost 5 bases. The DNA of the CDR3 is TGTGCCAGCACACCCTTGACAGGGGGCTTTGGGACTGAAGCTTTCTTT. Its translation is CASTPLTGGFGTEAFF. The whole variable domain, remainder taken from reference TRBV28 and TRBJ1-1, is DVKVTQSSRYLVKRTGEKVFLECVQDMDHENMFWYRQDPGLGLRLIYFSYDVKMKEKGDIPEGYSVSREKKERFSLILESASTNQTSMYLCASTPLTGGFGTEAFFGQGTRLTVV.

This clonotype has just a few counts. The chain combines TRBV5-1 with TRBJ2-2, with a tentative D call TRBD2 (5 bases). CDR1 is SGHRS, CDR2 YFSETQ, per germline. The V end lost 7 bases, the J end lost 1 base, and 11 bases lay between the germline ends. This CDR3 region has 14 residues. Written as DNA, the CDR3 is TGCGCCAGCCCACCTAGCAGGAACACCGGGGAGCTGTTTTTT. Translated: CASPPSRNTGELFF.

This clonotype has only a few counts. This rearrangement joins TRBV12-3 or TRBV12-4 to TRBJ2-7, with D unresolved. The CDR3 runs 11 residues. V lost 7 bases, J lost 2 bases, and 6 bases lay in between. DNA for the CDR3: TGTGCCAGCACCGCCACCTACGAGCAGTACTTC. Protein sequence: CASTATYEQYF.

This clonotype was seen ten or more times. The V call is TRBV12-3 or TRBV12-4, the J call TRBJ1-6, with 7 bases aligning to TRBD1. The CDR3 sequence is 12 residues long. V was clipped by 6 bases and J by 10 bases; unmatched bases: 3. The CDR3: CASRAGGSPLHF. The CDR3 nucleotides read TGTGCCAGCAGGGCAGGGGGATCACCCCTCCACTTT.

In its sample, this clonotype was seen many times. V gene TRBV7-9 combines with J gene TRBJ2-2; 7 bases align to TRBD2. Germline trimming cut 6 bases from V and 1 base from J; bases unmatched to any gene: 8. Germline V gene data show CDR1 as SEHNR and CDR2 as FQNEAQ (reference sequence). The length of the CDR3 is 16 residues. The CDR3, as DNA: TGTGCCAGCAGGGGTTGGCGGGAGAAGAACACCGGGGAGCTGTTTTTT. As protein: CASRGWREKNTGELFF.

The CDR3 is CASSPPGQGISEQYF. The CDR3 bases are TGTGCCAGCTCACCCCCGGGACAGGGGATCTCCGAGCAGTACTTC. The chain has TRBV18 and TRBJ2-7; 10 nucleotides line up with TRBD1. Germline V lookup: CDR1 KGHSH, CDR2 LQKENI. This CDR3 has 15 residues. After removal of 3 bases from V and 6 bases from J, the junction contained 8 bases not matched to a gene.